Shown below are 14 T cell receptor beta chains from a single sample sequenced in a study of T cells in Graves' hyperthyroidism and ophthalmopathy. The TCR beta CDR3 regions underwent amplification using RNA transcripts as the source. TCR CDR3 regions were first amplified by RT-PCR with HTBI primers. TCRdb itself ran the multiplex PCR reads through MiXCR, one entry per CDR3 protein. The repertoire consists of approximately 400,000 distinct CDR3 sequences, with about a fifth occurring once and the leading ten covering about 3.7%. The sample consisted of blood. All receptors come from a woman younger than 35 with Graves' hyperthyroidism.

Ten or more counts support this clonotype. The chain employs TRBV30 and TRBJ1-1; 7 nucleotides agree with TRBD1. Germline V gives CDR1 GTSNPN, CDR2 SVGIG (reference sequence). The CDR3 has 16 residues. Losses at the gene ends were 2 bases for V and 5 bases for J; bases not matched to a gene: 14. CDR3 sequence reads: CAWSLTPTVRGTEAFF. The CDR3 nucleotides are TGTGCCTGGAGTCTAACCCCAACGGTCAGGGGGACTGAAGCTTTCTTT.

Ten or more counts support this clonotype. The chain couples TRBV20-1 to TRBJ2-5, with no clear D. Germline V gene data show CDR1 as DFQATT and CDR2 as SNEGSKA (reference sequence). CDR3 length equals 12 residues. Trimming shortened V by 1 base and J by 0 bases, and 3 bases separated the two germline ends. Here the CDR3 DNA reads TGCAGTGCTAGAGGTGACCAAGAGACCCAGTACTTC. As protein: CSARGDQETQYF.

The sample holds many counts of this clonotype. The chain recombines TRBV7-3 with TRBJ1-2; 7 nucleotides align to TRBD1. V shed 1 base and J 3 bases; nucleotides not matched to a gene: 2. Germline V gene sequence: CDR1 SGHTA, CDR2 FQGTGA. The CDR3 sequence is 14 residues long. The CDR3 loop is CASSLIGQDYGYTF. Written as DNA, the CDR3 is TGTGCCAGCAGCTTAATAGGACAGGACTATGGCTACACCTTC.

The chain couples TRBV3-1 to TRBJ1-1; a possible D gene is TRBD1 (5 bases). The CDR3 is 16 amino acids. Germline assignment: CDR1 LGHDT and CDR2 YNNKEL (reference sequence). Trimming shortened V by 0 bases and J by 5 bases, and 16 bases separated the two germline ends. The CDR3 DNA reads TGTGCCAGCAGCCAAGATAGAAGGGGAAGAGGGACTGAAGCTTTCTTT. This translates into CASSQDRRGRGTEAFF.

The table lists this clonotype with many counts. V usage is TRBV29-1 and J usage is TRBJ1-5; D uncertain. Trimming removed 4 bases from V and 3 bases from J, with 7 bases in between. The CDR3 contains 12 residues. Looked up from germline, CDR1 is SQVTM and CDR2 is ANQGSEA. DNA for the CDR3: TGCAGCGTTGCGGCAAACAATCAGCCCCAGCATTTT. The encoded protein is CSVAANNQPQHF.

For this clonotype: One junction end does not reproduce the germline sequence, and a read error may be involved. This chain connects TRBV7-7 to TRBJ2-2; D unresolved. CDR1 is SSHAT and CDR2 is FNYEAQ in the germline V gene (reference sequence). This CDR3 comprises 12 residues. The chain's CDR3 is CASSPNRGELFF. CDR3 bases: TGTGCTAGCAGCCCAAACCGCGGGGAGCTGTTTTTT.

This clonotype has at least ten counts. The V call is TRBV27, the J call TRBJ2-7; D may be TRBD2 (6 bases). Germline values: CDR1 MNHEY, CDR2 SMNVEV (reference sequence). V lost 9 bases, J lost 5 bases, and 20 bases lay in between. This CDR3 has 14 residues. The CDR3 nucleotides read TGTGCCAGTCGCCGGGTGTTGGGGAGGAACGAGCAGTACTTC. Its translation: CASRRVLGRNEQYF.

Many counts were recorded for this clonotype. The chain links TRBV28 to TRBJ1-1, with D possibly TRBD1 on 6 matching bases. Germline V lookup: CDR1 MDHEN, CDR2 SYDVKM. Trimming stripped 8 bases from V and 1 base from J, with 14 bases between. The CDR3 consists of 14 residues. CDR3: CASGGGGWNTEAFF. As DNA, the CDR3 is TGTGCCAGCGGGGGAGGGGGGTGGAACACTGAAGCTTTCTTT.

On this clonotype: At one of its ends the junction is not consistent with the germline gene, which may arise from a read error. J is TRBJ1-2 and V is TRBV6-5; perhaps TRBD1 as D (6 bases). CDR1 and CDR2 (germline): MNHEY, SVGAGI. The CDR3 extends over 16 amino acids. CDR3 DNA sequence: TGTGCCAGCAGTTACTCAGAGACAGGTCTGGGGTCTGGCCACACCTTC. Translation gives CASSYSETGLGSGHTF.

This clonotype was picked up a small number of times. The chain employs TRBV19 and TRBJ1-5; 8 nucleotides match TRBD1. Germline CDR1 LNHDA, CDR2 SQIVND (reference sequence). This CDR3 comprises 16 residues. V gave up 1 base and J gave up 6 bases; unmatched junction bases: 8. CDR3 sequence reads: CASSIAGQGFGQPQHF. The CDR3 DNA reads TGTGCCAGTAGTATAGCAGGACAGGGATTCGGTCAGCCCCAGCATTTT.

V and J are TRBV28 and TRBJ2-2; D unresolved. Trimming removed 5 bases from V and 0 bases from J, with 10 bases in between. The CDR3 has 15 amino acids. CDR1 is MDHEN, CDR2 SYDVKM, per germline. CDR3 DNA sequence: TGTGCCAGCAGTACGGGTTCCGCGAACACCGGGGAGCTGTTTTTT. This translates into CASSTGSANTGELFF. Together with reference TRBV28 and TRBJ2-2, the CDR3 gives the full variable domain: DVKVTQSSRYLVKRTGEKVFLECVQDMDHENMFWYRQDPGLGLRLIYFSYDVKMKEKGDIPEGYSVSREKKERFSLILESASTNQTSMYLCASSTGSANTGELFFGEGSRLTVL.

This clonotype showed up many times. An end of the junction differs from the germline gene, which may be a read error. This sequence joins TRBV6-5 and TRBJ1-3; D is uncertain. This CDR3 contains 15 residues. The V gene's germline CDR1 is MNHEY and CDR2 SVGAGI. CDR3 sequence reads: CASSYEGTGGDTIYF. The CDR3 nucleotides are TGTGCCAGCAGTTACGAGGGAACGGGTGGAGACACCATATATTTT.

This clonotype was seen many times. This chain uses TRBV24-1 with TRBJ1-2; D call uncertain. The germline V gene encodes CDR1 KGHDR and CDR2 SFDVKD. The CDR3 extends over 13 amino acids. Trimming stripped 4 bases from V and 4 bases from J, with 9 bases between. This chain's CDR3 is CATSEPGFYGYTF. As DNA, the CDR3 is TGTGCCACCAGTGAGCCTGGATTCTATGGCTACACCTTC.

This clonotype was seen repeatedly, ten times or more. Here the CDR3 DNA reads TGCGCCAGCAGCTTGGGGTACTCGAACACTGAAGCTTTCTTT. Its translation is CASSLGYSNTEAFF. The genes are TRBV5-1 and TRBJ1-1; D unresolved. CDR3 length equals 14 residues. Germline values: CDR1 SGHRS, CDR2 YFSETQ. V gave up 0 bases and J gave up 1 base, with 7 bases separating them.